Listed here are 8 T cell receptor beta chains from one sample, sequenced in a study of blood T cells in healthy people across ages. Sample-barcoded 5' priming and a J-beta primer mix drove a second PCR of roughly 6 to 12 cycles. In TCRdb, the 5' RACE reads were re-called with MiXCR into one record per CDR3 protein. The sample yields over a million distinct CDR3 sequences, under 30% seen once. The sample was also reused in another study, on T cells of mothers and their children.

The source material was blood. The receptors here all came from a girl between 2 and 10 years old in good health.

The CDR3 protein is CASAWGGNTEAFF. The CDR3 region has the DNA TGTGCCAGCGCGTGGGGGGGCAACACTGAAGCTTTCTTT. The chain uses TRBV12-3 or TRBV12-4 and TRBJ1-1; D possibly corresponds to TRBD1 (6 bases). Trimming stripped 8 bases from V and 2 bases from J, with 12 bases between. This CDR3 contains 13 residues.

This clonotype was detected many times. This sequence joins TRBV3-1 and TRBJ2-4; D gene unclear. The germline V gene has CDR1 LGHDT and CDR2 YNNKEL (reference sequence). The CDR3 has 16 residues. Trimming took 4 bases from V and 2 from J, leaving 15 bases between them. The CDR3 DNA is TGTGCCAGCAGCCCCCGCCAGATCAAAACCAAAAACATTCAGTACTTC. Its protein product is CASSPRQIKTKNIQYF.

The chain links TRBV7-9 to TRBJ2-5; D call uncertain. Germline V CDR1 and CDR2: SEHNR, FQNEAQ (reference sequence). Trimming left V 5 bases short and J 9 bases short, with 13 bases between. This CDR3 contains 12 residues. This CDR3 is CASSTDVQAQYF. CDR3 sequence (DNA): TGTGCCAGCAGCACAGACGTCCAAGCCCAGTACTTC.

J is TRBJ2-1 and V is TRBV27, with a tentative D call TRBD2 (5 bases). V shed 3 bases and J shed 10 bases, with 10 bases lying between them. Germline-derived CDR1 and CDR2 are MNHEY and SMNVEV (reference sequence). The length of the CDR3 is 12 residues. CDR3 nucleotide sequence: TGTGCCAGCAGTTTTGGTAGCGAGGAGCAGTTCTTC. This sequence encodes CASSFGSEEQFF.

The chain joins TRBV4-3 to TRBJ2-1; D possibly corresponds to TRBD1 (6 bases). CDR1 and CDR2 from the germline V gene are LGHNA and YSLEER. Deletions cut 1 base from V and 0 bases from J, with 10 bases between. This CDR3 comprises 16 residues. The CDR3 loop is CASSQARGSSYNEQFF. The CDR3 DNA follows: TGCGCCAGCAGCCAAGCAAGGGGGAGCTCCTACAATGAGCAGTTCTTC.

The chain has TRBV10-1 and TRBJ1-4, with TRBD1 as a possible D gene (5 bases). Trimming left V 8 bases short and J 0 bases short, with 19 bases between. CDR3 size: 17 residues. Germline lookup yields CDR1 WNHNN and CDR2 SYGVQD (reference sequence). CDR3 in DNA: TGCGCCAGCCACGGACAACACGATGGGGCAACTAATGAAAAACTGTTTTTT. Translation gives CASHGQHDGATNEKLFF.

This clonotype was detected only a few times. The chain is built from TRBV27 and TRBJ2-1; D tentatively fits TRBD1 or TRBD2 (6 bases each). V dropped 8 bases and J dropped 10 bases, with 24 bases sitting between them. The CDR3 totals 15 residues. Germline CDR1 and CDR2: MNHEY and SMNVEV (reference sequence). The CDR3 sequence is CASALGGSSGIEQFF. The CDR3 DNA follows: TGTGCCAGCGCCCTAGGGGGGTCGAGCGGTATAGAGCAGTTCTTC.

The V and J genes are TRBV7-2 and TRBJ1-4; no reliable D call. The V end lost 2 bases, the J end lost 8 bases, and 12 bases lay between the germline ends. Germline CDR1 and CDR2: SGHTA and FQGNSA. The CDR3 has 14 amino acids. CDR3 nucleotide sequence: TGTGCCAGCAGCTTAAGCACGGCGGAGGAAAAACTGTTTTTT. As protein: CASSLSTAEEKLFF.